This T cell receptor (beta chain) is from a study of CD8 T cells in Susac syndrome. The CDR3 has 15 amino acids. The V end was cut by 7 bases, the J end by 3 bases, with 21 bases between. In germline, CDR1 is GTSNPN, CDR2 SVGIG (reference sequence). From blood CD8+ and CD4+ T cells, TCR beta sequences were generated. TEMRA cells were FACS-enriched, with CD8+ and CD4+ T cells isolated negatively. cDNA came from around 0.5 to 1 ug RNA primed by random hexamers. Amplification of the TCR beta CDR3 was carried out by immunoSEQ multiplex PCR, which spanned a total of 54 Vbeta and 13 Jbeta segments. MiXCR, run by TCRdb on the immunoSEQ multiplex PCR reads, gives a single entry per CDR3 protein. The repertoire consists of some 450,000 distinct CDR3 sequences, with around 85% occurring once and the leading ten covering 0.12%.

Material: CD8+ T cells from PBMCs. V and J are TRBV30 and TRBJ1-1, with D tentatively TRBD1 (5 bases). The TCR was taken from a human donor with multiple sclerosis. The DNA for the CDR3 is TGTGCCTCGAACAGGCTCTGGGGCGCGGACACTGAAGCTTTCTTT. Its translation is CASNRLWGADTEAFF.